These 30 T cell receptor beta chains share one sample of origin, sequenced in a study of blood T cell repertoires in COVID-19. Sequencing was performed with immunoSEQ multiplex PCR; in TCRdb, only in-frame clones are kept and a portion is missing. The top ten hold approximately 2.5% of the sample, which has some 390,000 clones, about 87% seen once. Sequenced sample: peripheral blood. All receptors derive from a woman aged 55-70 years with COVID-19, enrolled during active disease.

This clone was seen a handful of times. This chain links TRBV5-1 with TRBJ1-6, with no clear D. The V end was cut by 0 bases, the J end by 9 bases, with 13 bases between. Germline V gene sequence: CDR1 SGHRS, CDR2 YFSETQ. The CDR3 has 15 amino acids. The CDR3 loop is CASSLDFEGGSPLHF. The CDR3 DNA is TGCGCCAGCAGCTTGGACTTCGAGGGCGGTTCACCCCTCCACTTT.

In its sample, this clone was seen once. The chain couples TRBV15 to TRBJ2-2; weak D call: TRBD1 (6 bases). Germline CDR1 is LNHNV and CDR2 is YYDKDF (reference sequence). V was trimmed by 3 bases and J by 6 bases, leaving 14 bases between them. The CDR3 runs 15 residues. CDR3 nucleotides: TGTGCCACCAGCAGCCTACAGGGTGATGCCGGGGAGCTGTTTTTT. Translated: CATSSLQGDAGELFF. Full variable domain (missing parts from reference TRBV15 and TRBJ2-2): DAMVIQNPRYQVTQFGKPVTLSCSQTLNHNVMYWYQQKSSQAPKLLFHYYDKDFNNEADTPDNFQSRRPNTSFCFLDIRSPGLGDTAMYLCATSSLQGDAGELFFGEGSRLTVL.

The chain is built from TRBV6-6 and TRBJ2-1; the match to TRBD2 covers 11 bases. Germline-derived CDR1 and CDR2 are MNHNY and SVGAGI (reference sequence). Losses at the gene ends were 5 bases for V and 9 bases for J; bases not matched to a gene: 9. The CDR3 runs to 15 residues. CDR3 nucleotides: TGTGCCAGCAGTGCCACTAGCGGGGGCCGGGGTGAGCAGTTCTTC. It is translated as CASSATSGGRGEQFF.

This clone was seen just once. The V and J genes are TRBV5-1 and TRBJ1-1, with 7 bases lining up with TRBD1. This CDR3 is 14 amino acids long. J was trimmed by 1 base and V by 1 base; bases with no gene match: 1. Germline lookup yields CDR1 SGHRS and CDR2 YFSETQ. This CDR3 reads CASSLTGENTEAFF. The CDR3 DNA is TGCGCCAGCAGCTTGACAGGGGAGAACACTGAAGCTTTCTTT.

The chain couples TRBV19 to TRBJ2-3; 8 bases match TRBD1. The CDR3 loop spans 14 amino acids. CDR1 is LNHDA, CDR2 SQIVND, per germline (reference sequence). V lost 9 bases and J lost 2; bases outside the gene matches: 7. The DNA for the CDR3 is TGTGCCAGCGCGGACAGGGCTCCCACAGATACGCAGTATTTT. Translation: CASADRAPTDTQYF.

There are a few counts of this clone. The chain has TRBV4-2 and TRBJ1-1; the match to TRBD1 covers 7 bases. V trimming: 8 bases; J trimming: 4 bases; junction bases outside the gene matches: 4. Germline assignment: CDR1 LGHNA and CDR2 YNFKEQ. The CDR3 length is 12 residues. The DNA of the CDR3 is TGTGCCAGCCTGCAGGGGGGCACTGAAGCTTTCTTT. This gives the protein CASLQGGTEAFF.

This chain uses TRBV5-6 with TRBJ1-2; 9 bases are shared with TRBD1. The length of the CDR3 is 17 residues. CDR1 is SGHDT, CDR2 YYEEEE, per germline. Germline trimming cut 4 bases from V and 3 bases from J; bases unmatched to any gene: 13. The DNA for the CDR3 is TGTGCCAGCAGCACACTCTTACCGGGACAGGGACACTATGGCTACACCTTC. Amino acid sequence: CASSTLLPGQGHYGYTF.

This sequence joins TRBV10-3 and TRBJ2-5; 8 bases fit TRBD1. With 7 bases clipped from V and 2 bases from J, the junction kept 6 bases outside the gene matches. Germline assignment: CDR1 ENHRY and CDR2 SYGVKD. This CDR3 has 14 amino acids. The CDR3 sequence: CAINSRDRQETQYF. The CDR3, as DNA: TGTGCCATCAACTCCAGGGACAGGCAAGAGACCCAGTACTTC.

This sequence joins TRBV7-9 and TRBJ2-5; the D gene is possibly TRBD1 (5 bases). V shed 6 bases and J shed 1 base, with 15 bases lying between them. The V gene's germline CDR1 is SEHNR and CDR2 FQNEAQ (reference sequence). This CDR3 region has 15 residues. The CDR3 sequence is CASSSSGGAQETQYF. The CDR3 region has the DNA TGTGCCAGCAGTTCTAGTGGTGGGGCCCAAGAGACCCAGTACTTC.

The chain links TRBV12-3 or TRBV12-4 to TRBJ1-2, with 7 bases matching TRBD1. The CDR3 consists of 12 residues. The V segment lost 4 bases and the J segment 7 bases; nucleotides outside the gene matches: 3. The CDR3 sequence: CASSSRGFGYTF. CDR3 nucleotides: TGTGCCAGCAGTTCCAGGGGGTTTGGCTACACCTTC.

This rearrangement joins TRBV28 to TRBJ1-2, with D tentatively TRBD1 (6 bases). Germline values: CDR1 MDHEN, CDR2 SYDVKM. The CDR3 is 14 residues long. The ends were cut back, 1 base at V and 7 bases at J, with 13 bases in the middle. The CDR3 region is CASSLSGQTAGYTF. The CDR3 bases are TGTGCCAGCAGTTTATCGGGACAAACCGCTGGCTACACCTTC.

This chain connects TRBV9 to TRBJ2-2; D might be TRBD2 (5 bases). Trimming shortened V by 0 bases and J by 4 bases, and 16 bases separated the two germline ends. This CDR3 is built from 17 residues. Germline lookup yields CDR1 SGDLS and CDR2 YYNGEE. CDR3 bases: TGTGCCAGCAGCGTAGAGTCGGTAGCGACGATCACCGGGGAGCTGTTTTTT. Translated: CASSVESVATITGELFF.

About this clone itself: Germline and junction disagree at one end, which may indicate a read error. The chain recombines TRBV7-7 with TRBJ2-7, with D maybe TRBD1 (5 bases). CDR3 length: 15 amino acids. CDR1 SSHAT and CDR2 FNYEAQ come from the germline V gene (reference sequence). The CDR3 sequence is CASSSFRVRYYEQYF. The CDR3 region has the DNA TGTGCTAGCAGCTCGTTCAGGGTTCGTTACTACGAGCAGTACTTC.

The J gene is TRBJ2-2, the V gene TRBV30; D is perhaps TRBD2 (7 bases). Trimming cost V 6 bases and J 1 base, with 15 bases left between them. The CDR3 has 15 residues. Germline assignment: CDR1 GTSNPN and CDR2 SVGIG (reference sequence). The CDR3 region has the DNA TGTGCCTGCCCGGGGCGGGGGCGGAACACCGGGGAGCTGTTTTTT. It codes for CACPGRGRNTGELFF.

The J gene is TRBJ2-7, the V gene TRBV9, with TRBD1 identical over 9 bases. The CDR3 is 16 residues long. Germline loops: CDR1 SGDLS, CDR2 YYNGEE. Losses at the gene ends were 4 bases for V and 6 bases for J; bases not matched to a gene: 14. DNA for the CDR3: TGTGCCAGCAGCATTTGCTCCCCGGGACAGGGATGCGAGCAGTACTTC. The encoded protein is CASSICSPGQGCEQYF.

The CDR3 DNA reads TGTGCCAGCAGCTTGGCAGGGGCTTCCACTAATTCACCCCTCCACTTT. Translating it yields CASSLAGASTNSPLHF. The genes are TRBV5-5 and TRBJ1-6; D is perhaps TRBD1 (6 bases). Per germline, CDR1 SGHKS and CDR2 YYEKEE (reference sequence). V dropped 0 bases and J dropped 6 bases, with 13 bases sitting between them. The CDR3 is made up of 16 amino acids.

The chain carries TRBV4-1 and TRBJ1-2, with D perhaps matching TRBD1 (5 bases). Germline assignment: CDR1 MGHRA and CDR2 YSYEKL. The CDR3 consists of 15 residues. V gave up 0 bases and J gave up 0 bases, with 8 bases separating them. In DNA, the CDR3 is TGCGCCAGCAGCCAAGAACGGGGGGCTAACTATGGCTACACCTTC. Protein: CASSQERGANYGYTF.

The rearrangement links TRBV2 to TRBJ2-7, with D unclear. The germline gives CDR1 SNHLY, CDR2 FYNNEI. CDR3 length: 13 amino acids. Deletions cut 3 bases from V and 4 bases from J, with 10 bases between. This CDR3 is CASSDSPSYEQYF. The CDR3 DNA reads as TGTGCCAGCAGTGACTCCCCCTCGTACGAGCAGTACTTC.

The V and J genes are TRBV3-1 (or the pseudogene TRBV3-2) and TRBJ2-5; the D is unclear. Trimming took off 4 bases at V and 1 base at J, with 10 bases between the two ends. The V gene's germline CDR1 is LGHDT and CDR2 YNNKEL (reference sequence). This CDR3 is 14 amino acids long. In nucleotides, the CDR3 is TGTGCCAGCAGCCCTTGGCAGGCCCAAGAGACCCAGTACTTC. Its protein product is CASSPWQAQETQYF.

In this sample, this clone turned up a few times. The gene calls are TRBV5-1 and TRBJ1-1; a weak D match, TRBD1 (6 bases). Trimming took off 8 bases at V and 5 bases at J, with 16 bases between the two ends. Germline CDR1 is SGHRS and CDR2 is YFSETQ. The CDR3 contains 13 residues. CDR3 region: CASTQGPGTEAFF. The CDR3 DNA reads as TGCGCCAGTACACAGGGCCCGGGGACTGAAGCTTTCTTT.

This clone was counted once. The CDR3 DNA sequence: TGTGCCAGCAGCCCCCGGGACAGGGGGCGGTACGAGCAGTACTTC. Encoded protein: CASSPRDRGRYEQYF. The chain carries TRBV11-3 and TRBJ2-7; TRBD1 agrees at 12 bases. CDR1 SGHNT and CDR2 YENEEA come from the germline V gene. Unmatched junction bases numbered 6, after V lost 5 bases and J lost 4 bases. CDR3 length: 15 residues.

A few counts support this clone. J is TRBJ2-1 and V is TRBV2, with no clear D. The V end lost 4 bases, the J end lost 5 bases, and 9 bases lay between the germline ends. The CDR3 length is 13 residues. In germline, CDR1 is SNHLY, CDR2 FYNNEI. The CDR3 coding sequence is TGTGCCAGCAGTGCAACCCCGGACAATGAGCAGTTCTTC. This encodes CASSATPDNEQFF.

The J gene is TRBJ2-6, the V gene TRBV5-1; 11 bases fit TRBD2. V gave up 2 bases and J gave up 0 bases; unmatched junction bases: 10. The CDR3 contains 20 residues. Germline values: CDR1 SGHRS, CDR2 YFSETQ. CDR3 nucleotide sequence: TGCGCCAGCAGCTTTCGTAGCGGGGGGGACTTAGCCTCTGGGGCCAACGTCCTGACTTTC. Translation gives CASSFRSGGDLASGANVLTF.

This chain uses TRBV13 with TRBJ1-2, with D uncertain. The germline V and J ends were trimmed by 5 bases and 9 bases, with 16 bases remaining between them. The CDR3 is 13 residues long. Germline loops: CDR1 PRHDT, CDR2 FYEKMQ (reference sequence). CDR3 sequence reads: CASSLRTFGRYTF. The DNA of the CDR3 is TGTGCCAGCAGCCTTCGTACATTTGGTCGCTACACCTTC.

The count of this clone is one. The genes are TRBV28 and TRBJ1-1; 8 nucleotides align to TRBD1. The ends lost 5 bases at V and 10 bases at J; junction bases unmatched: 12. The CDR3 consists of 14 residues. In germline, CDR1 is MDHEN, CDR2 SYDVKM. The CDR3, as DNA: TGTGCCAGCAGTCCCCCGGACAGGGACGGTTCAGCTTTCTTT. This sequence encodes CASSPPDRDGSAFF.

This chain links TRBV9 with TRBJ2-3; TRBD2 matches 7 bases. Germline lookup yields CDR1 SGDLS and CDR2 YYNGEE. The CDR3 spans 15 residues. After removal of 0 bases from V and 6 bases from J, the junction contained 7 bases not matched to a gene. CDR3 loop: CASSVAGGRRDTQYF. Here the CDR3 DNA reads TGTGCCAGCAGCGTAGCGGGGGGTCGCCGTGATACGCAGTATTTT.

The chain joins TRBV18 to TRBJ2-2; 9 bases are a match to TRBD1. This CDR3 spans 15 amino acids. CDR1 and CDR2 (germline): KGHSH, LQKENI. After removal of 4 bases from V and 3 bases from J, the junction contained 3 bases not matched to a gene. The CDR3, as DNA: TGTGCCAGCTCACGGGGACAGGGCTACACCGGGGAGCTGTTTTTT. Encoded protein: CASSRGQGYTGELFF.

The chain is built from TRBV5-6 and TRBJ1-1; 10 nucleotides line up with TRBD1. Trimming removed 3 bases from V and 4 bases from J; junction bases left unmatched: 3. This CDR3 is 14 amino acids long. Germline V CDR1 and CDR2: SGHDT, YYEEEE. Here the CDR3 reads CASSSWDRGTEAFF. In DNA form, the CDR3 reads TGTGCCAGCAGCTCATGGGACAGGGGCACTGAAGCTTTCTTT.

This sequence joins TRBV28 and TRBJ2-7; 10 bases line up with TRBD2. Germline-derived CDR1 and CDR2 are MDHEN and SYDVKM. The ends lost 6 bases at V and 4 bases at J; junction bases unmatched: 6. There are 14 residues in the CDR3. Here the CDR3 reads CASSLTSGIYEQYF. The CDR3 bases are TGTGCCAGCAGCCTTACTAGCGGGATTTACGAGCAGTACTTC.

The V call is TRBV28, the J call TRBJ2-3; 10 bases align to TRBD2. This CDR3 has 17 amino acids. Germline V gene sequence: CDR1 MDHEN, CDR2 SYDVKM. Trimming at V came to 2 bases and at J to 0 bases, leaving 5 bases not matched to a gene. The CDR3 region has the DNA TGTGCCAGCAGTTTACTAGCGGGGGAAACTAGCACAGATACGCAGTATTTT. Its translation: CASSLLAGETSTDTQYF.